This is a list of T cell receptor beta chains from one sample in a study of OX40 agonist ivuxolimab in advanced cancers. Clones were read by immunoSEQ multiplex PCR, and TCRdb kept only the in-frame ones, dropping some. The sample holds 130,000 or so clones, about 94% seen once. This material consisted of CD4+ or CD8+ T cells sorted from blood, taken in a trial of the OX40 agonist ivuxolimab. The receptor source for this set is an adult with an advanced solid tumor such as melanoma, head and neck, liver or kidney cancer. Both conserved end residues are part of each CDR3. D genes are given only for firm matches. A clone size is listed for some rows: how often the clone was seen (once, few, many), or a class if it is expanded.

J,D,V,size,DNA,CDR3
TRBJ2-7,.,TRBV7-2,.,TGTGCCAGCAGCTTTGGAGGGACACGCTCCTACGAGCAGTACTTC,CASSFGGTRSYEQYF
TRBJ2-6,.,TRBV5-1,.,TGCGCCAGCAGCTCCGGACAGTCTGGGGCCAACGTCCTGACTTTC,CASSSGQSGANVLTF
TRBJ1-6,TRBD1,TRBV5-1,once,TGCGCCAGCAGCTCCACAGGGGGCGTAAATTATAATTCACCCCTCCACTTT,CASSSTGGVNYNSPLHF
TRBJ1-2,.,TRBV2,once,TGTGCCAGCAGCGAACCCCCGAGTAGATATGGATATGGCTACACCTTC,CASSEPPSRYGYGYTF
TRBJ2-7,.,TRBV6-1,.,TGTGCGGCTAGCAGGGCCTACGAGCAGTACTTC,CAASRAYEQYF
TRBJ1-2,TRBD1,TRBV7-9,.,TGTGCTACAGTCTCAGGGGGGGACTATGGCTACACCTTC,CATVSGGDYGYTF
TRBJ1-4,.,TRBV7-2,.,TGTGCCAGCAGCTTAGCGAGGTCAAGGGGGGAAAAACTGTTTTTT,CASSLARSRGEKLFF
TRBJ2-2,TRBD1,TRBV9,.,TGTGCCAGCAGCCAGGTTACAGGGGCAGGGAACACCGGGGAGCTGTTTTTT,CASSQVTGAGNTGELFF
TRBJ1-1,.,TRBV27,.,TGTGCCAGCAGCCCCAGGGCAGGGTCGAACACTGAAGCTTTCTTT,CASSPRAGSNTEAFF
TRBJ2-3,.,TRBV7-3,.,TGTGCCAGCAGTTCTAGCACAGATACGCAGTATTTT,CASSSSTDTQYF
TRBJ1-2,.,TRBV7-2,.,TGTGCCAGCAGCTTAAGACAGGCCCACTATGGCTACACCTTC,CASSLRQAHYGYTF
TRBJ2-1,.,TRBV18,.,TGTGCCAGCTCACCCCCCGGGTACAATGAGCAGTTCTTC,CASSPPGYNEQFF
TRBJ2-2,.,TRBV6-1,.,TGTGCCAGCATCCTCTTCCCGGAGCTGTTTTTT,CASILFPELFF
TRBJ1-6,.,TRBV18,.,TGTGCCAGCTCGAAGGAAGGGGTAGAAGCACCCCTCCACTTT,CASSKEGVEAPLHF
TRBJ1-4,TRBD1,TRBV4-3,.,TGCGCCAGCAGCCAAGATCAACCGTCGAGGACAGGGGTGTTGCGGGAAAAACTGTTTTTT,CASSQDQPSRTGVLREKLFF
TRBJ2-1,.,TRBV5-1,.,TGCGCCAGCAGCTTGCCCGCGGCCGCCCCCATTAATGAGCAGTTCTTC,CASSLPAAAPINEQFF
TRBJ2-5,TRBD2,TRBV19,.,TGTGCCAGTAGCTACGGACTAGCGGGAGCCGAGACCCAGTACTTC,CASSYGLAGAETQYF
TRBJ2-3,.,TRBV2,.,TGTGCCAGCAGCCAAAGGGGGGGAGGGAGGCTCACAGATACGCAGTATTTT,CASSQRGGGRLTDTQYF
TRBJ1-2,.,TRBV19,few,TGTGCCAGTAGCCTGGGTCGAGAATATGGCTACACCTTC,CASSLGREYGYTF
TRBJ1-4,.,TRBV15,.,TGTGCCACCAGCAGAGATCGGGCGAGGGGTGAAAAACTGTTTTTT,CATSRDRARGEKLFF
TRBJ1-1,.,TRBV18,.,TGTGCCAGCTCACCACAGCCGAACACTGAAGCTTTCTTT,CASSPQPNTEAFF
TRBJ1-1,TRBD1,TRBV18,once,TGTGCCAGCTCGTCCGGGACAGGGCACACTGAAGCTTTCTTT,CASSSGTGHTEAFF
TRBJ2-7,TRBD2,TRBV9,few,TGTGCCAGCAGCGTAGCGGGTCTAGCGGGATTGGACGAGCAGTACTTC,CASSVAGLAGLDEQYF
TRBJ1-2,.,TRBV5-1,.,TGCGCCAGCAGCTTGTCAGGGAACTATGGCTACACCTTC,CASSLSGNYGYTF
TRBJ1-1,TRBD1,TRBV6-5,.,TGTGCCAGCAGGGGGACAGGGAGGGCTGAAGCTTTCTTT,CASRGTGRAEAFF
TRBJ2-3,.,TRBV18,.,TGTGCCAGCTCACCTAACCCGGTAACAGATACGCAGTATTTT,CASSPNPVTDTQYF
TRBJ1-5,.,TRBV19,.,TGTGCCAGTAGCCCTGGGCCCCATAGCAATCAGCCCCAGCATTTT,CASSPGPHSNQPQHF
TRBJ1-4,TRBD1,TRBV19,.,TGTGCCAGTAGTATCCAGGGACAGAAAGGAGGACTGTTTTTT,CASSIQGQKGGLFF
TRBJ1-1,.,TRBV10-3,few,TGTGCCATCAGTAGAACAGCCAACACTGAAGCTTTCTTT,CAISRTANTEAFF
TRBJ2-2,TRBD2,TRBV5-1,.,TGCGCCAGCAGCCGTTGGACTAGCGGGAGTTTCACCGGGGAGCTGTTTTTT,CASSRWTSGSFTGELFF
TRBJ1-4,.,TRBV7-2,.,TGTGCCAGCAGCTTAGCTGGACACAAAGAAAAACTGTTTTTT,CASSLAGHKEKLFF
TRBJ2-1,.,TRBV5-1,.,TGCGCCAGCAGCTTGGGGGAGGAGCAGTTCTTC,CASSLGEEQFF
TRBJ1-2,.,TRBV7-2,.,TGTGCCAGCAGCTTAAGTGGGGGTGGTGGCTACACCTTC,CASSLSGGGGYTF
TRBJ1-4,.,TRBV6-5,.,TGTGCCAGCAGTTACACGAGGGGACAAGGGGGTGAAAAACTGTTTTTT,CASSYTRGQGGEKLFF
TRBJ2-1,.,TRBV18,.,TGTGCCAGCTCACCATCACTCTACAATGAGCAGTTCTTC,CASSPSLYNEQFF
TRBJ1-4,.,TRBV25-1,.,TGTGCCAGCAGTGAATATATTCTGGGAAAACTGTTTTTT,CASSEYILGKLFF
TRBJ1-5,.,TRBV7-2,few,TGTGCCAGCAGCCAAGACAGGTTCAATCAGCCCCAGCATTTT,CASSQDRFNQPQHF
TRBJ1-4,.,TRBV18,.,TGTGCCAGCTCTCCAAGGGCCCTGGGTGAAAAACTGTTTTTT,CASSPRALGEKLFF
TRBJ1-5,.,TRBV29-1,once,TGCAGCGTCACCGGGACGGAAGTAAATCAGCCCCAGCATTTT,CSVTGTEVNQPQHF
TRBJ1-2,.,TRBV7-9,.,TGTGCCAGCAGCTCGCGGACCCCACGTTCCGGCTACACCTTC,CASSSRTPRSGYTF
TRBJ2-7,.,TRBV7-2,.,TGTGCCAGCAGCTTAGCGCCCTTAGGTACCTACGAGCAGTACTTC,CASSLAPLGTYEQYF
TRBJ2-3,TRBD2,TRBV19,.,TGTGCCAGCAGTATCTTAACGGGAGGTTCTGATACGCAGTATTTT,CASSILTGGSDTQYF
TRBJ2-1,TRBD2,TRBV7-6,.,TGTGCCAGCAGCCGGGCACGGGGACTAGCGGGCAATGAGCAGTTCTTC,CASSRARGLAGNEQFF
TRBJ2-1,.,TRBV14,.,TGTGCCAGCAGCCTCGGGGGGCACAATGAGCAGTTCTTC,CASSLGGHNEQFF
TRBJ1-2,.,TRBV30,.,TGTGCCTGGAGTGGCAACTGGGGGGAGGGCTACACCTTC,CAWSGNWGEGYTF
TRBJ2-5,.,TRBV15,.,TGTGCCACCAGCAGAGAAGGGATTATGGAGACCCAGTACTTC,CATSREGIMETQYF